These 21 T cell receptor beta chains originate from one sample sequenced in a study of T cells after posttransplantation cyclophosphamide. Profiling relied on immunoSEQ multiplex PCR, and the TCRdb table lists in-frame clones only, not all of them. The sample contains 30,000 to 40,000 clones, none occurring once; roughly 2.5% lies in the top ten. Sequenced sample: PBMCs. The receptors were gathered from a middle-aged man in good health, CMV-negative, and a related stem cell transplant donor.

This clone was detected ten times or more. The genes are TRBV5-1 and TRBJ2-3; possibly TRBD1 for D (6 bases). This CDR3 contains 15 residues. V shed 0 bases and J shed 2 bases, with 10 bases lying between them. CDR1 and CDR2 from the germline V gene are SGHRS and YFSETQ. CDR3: CASSLAWGLTDTQYF. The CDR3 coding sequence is TGCGCCAGCAGCTTGGCGTGGGGGCTCACAGATACGCAGTATTTT.

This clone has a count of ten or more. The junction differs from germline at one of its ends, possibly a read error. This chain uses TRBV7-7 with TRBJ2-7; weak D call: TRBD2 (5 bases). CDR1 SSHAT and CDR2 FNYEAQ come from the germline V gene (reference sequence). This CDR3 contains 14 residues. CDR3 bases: TGTGCTAGCAGCTTTTCCACTAGCTCCTACGAGCAGTACTTC. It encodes CASSFSTSSYEQYF.

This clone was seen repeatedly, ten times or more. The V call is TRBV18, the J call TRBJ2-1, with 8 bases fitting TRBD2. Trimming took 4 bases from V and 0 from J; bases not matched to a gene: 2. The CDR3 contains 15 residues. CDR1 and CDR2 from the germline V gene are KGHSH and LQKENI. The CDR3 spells CASSRGGNSYNEQFF. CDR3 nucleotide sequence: TGTGCCAGCTCACGCGGGGGGAACTCCTACAATGAGCAGTTCTTC.

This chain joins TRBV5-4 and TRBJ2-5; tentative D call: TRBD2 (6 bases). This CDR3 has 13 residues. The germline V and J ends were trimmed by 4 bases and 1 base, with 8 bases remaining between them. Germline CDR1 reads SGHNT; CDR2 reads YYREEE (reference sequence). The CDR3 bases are TGTGCCAGCAGCCGGGACTTCCAAGAGACCCAGTACTTC. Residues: CASSRDFQETQYF. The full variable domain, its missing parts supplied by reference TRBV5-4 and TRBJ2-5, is ETGVTQSPTHLIKTRGQQVTLRCSSQSGHNTVSWYQQALGQGPQFIFQYYREEENGRGNFPPRFSGLQFPNYSSELNVNALELDDSALYLCASSRDFQETQYFGPGTRLLVL.

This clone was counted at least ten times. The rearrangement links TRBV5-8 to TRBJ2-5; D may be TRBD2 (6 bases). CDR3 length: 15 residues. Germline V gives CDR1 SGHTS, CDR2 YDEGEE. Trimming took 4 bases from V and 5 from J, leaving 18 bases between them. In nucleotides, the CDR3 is TGTGCCAGCAGCCCCCCCGCCTACCGGGGGGAGACCCAGTACTTC. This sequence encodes CASSPPAYRGETQYF.

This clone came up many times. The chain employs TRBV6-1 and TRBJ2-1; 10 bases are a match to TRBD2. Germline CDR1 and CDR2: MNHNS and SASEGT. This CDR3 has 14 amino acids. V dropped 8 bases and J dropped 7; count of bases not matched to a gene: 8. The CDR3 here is CASVSGRAGNEQFF. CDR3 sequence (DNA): TGTGCCAGCGTCAGCGGGAGGGCCGGGAATGAGCAGTTCTTC.

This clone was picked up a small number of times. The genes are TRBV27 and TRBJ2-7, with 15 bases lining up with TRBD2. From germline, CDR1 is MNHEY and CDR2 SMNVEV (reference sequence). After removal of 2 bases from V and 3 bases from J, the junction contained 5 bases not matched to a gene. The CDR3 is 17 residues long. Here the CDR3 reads CASSLKGLAGGLYEQYF. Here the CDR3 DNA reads TGTGCCAGCAGTTTAAAGGGACTAGCGGGAGGTCTCTACGAGCAGTACTTC.

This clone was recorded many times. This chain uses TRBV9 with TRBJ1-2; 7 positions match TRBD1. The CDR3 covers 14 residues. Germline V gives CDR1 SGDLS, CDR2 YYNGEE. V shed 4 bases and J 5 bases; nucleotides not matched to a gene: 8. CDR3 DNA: TGTGCCAGCAGCTCCCAACAGGGGTGGTATGGCTACACCTTC. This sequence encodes CASSSQQGWYGYTF.

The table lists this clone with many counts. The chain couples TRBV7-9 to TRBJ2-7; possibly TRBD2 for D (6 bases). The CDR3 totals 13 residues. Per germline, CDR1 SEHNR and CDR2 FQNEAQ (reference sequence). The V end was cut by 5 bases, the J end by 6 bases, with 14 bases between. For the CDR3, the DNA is TGTGCCAGCAGCCCAACCCAGGGAGGCGAGCAGTACTTC. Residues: CASSPTQGGEQYF.

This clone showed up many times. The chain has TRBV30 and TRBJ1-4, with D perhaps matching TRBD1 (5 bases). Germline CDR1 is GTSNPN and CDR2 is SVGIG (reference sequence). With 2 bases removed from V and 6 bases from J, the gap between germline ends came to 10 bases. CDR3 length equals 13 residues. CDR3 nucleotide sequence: TGTGCCTGGAGTCGGGGGGGATATGAAAAACTGTTTTTT. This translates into CAWSRGGYEKLFF.

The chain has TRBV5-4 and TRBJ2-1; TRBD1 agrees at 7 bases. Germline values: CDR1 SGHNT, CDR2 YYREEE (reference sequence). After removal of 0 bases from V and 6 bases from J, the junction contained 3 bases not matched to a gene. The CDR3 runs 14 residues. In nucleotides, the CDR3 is TGTGCCAGCAGCTTGGAGGGGGCAATCAATGAGCAGTTCTTC. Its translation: CASSLEGAINEQFF.

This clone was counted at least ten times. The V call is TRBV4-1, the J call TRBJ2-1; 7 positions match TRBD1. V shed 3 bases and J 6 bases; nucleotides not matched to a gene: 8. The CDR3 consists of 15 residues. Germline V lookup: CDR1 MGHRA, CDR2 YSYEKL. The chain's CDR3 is CASSHRQGVGNEQFF. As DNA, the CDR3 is TGCGCCAGCAGCCACCGACAGGGAGTCGGCAATGAGCAGTTCTTC.

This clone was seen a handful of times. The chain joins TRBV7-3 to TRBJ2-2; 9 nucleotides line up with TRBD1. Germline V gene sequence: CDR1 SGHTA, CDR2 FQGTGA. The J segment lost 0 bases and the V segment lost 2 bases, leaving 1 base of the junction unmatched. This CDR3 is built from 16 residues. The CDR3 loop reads CASSLGDRANTGELFF. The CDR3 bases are TGTGCCAGCAGCTTAGGGGACAGGGCGAACACCGGGGAGCTGTTTTTT.

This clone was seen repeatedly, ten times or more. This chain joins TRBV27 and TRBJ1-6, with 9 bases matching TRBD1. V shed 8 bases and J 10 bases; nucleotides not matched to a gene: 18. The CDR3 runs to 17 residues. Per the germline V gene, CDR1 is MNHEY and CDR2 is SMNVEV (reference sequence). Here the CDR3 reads CASAKGTGSGVGSPLHF. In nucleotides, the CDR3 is TGTGCCAGCGCGAAGGGGACAGGGTCAGGCGTGGGATCACCCCTCCACTTT.

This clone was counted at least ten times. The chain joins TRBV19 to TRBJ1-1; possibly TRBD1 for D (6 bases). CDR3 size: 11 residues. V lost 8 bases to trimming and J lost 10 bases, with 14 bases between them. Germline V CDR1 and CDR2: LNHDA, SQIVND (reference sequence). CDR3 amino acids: CASHQGFGAFF. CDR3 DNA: TGTGCCAGTCATCAGGGGTTCGGAGCTTTCTTT.

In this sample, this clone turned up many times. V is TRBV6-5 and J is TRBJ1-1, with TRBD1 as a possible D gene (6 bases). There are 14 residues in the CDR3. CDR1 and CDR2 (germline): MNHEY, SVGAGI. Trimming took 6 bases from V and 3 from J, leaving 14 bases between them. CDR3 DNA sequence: TGTGCCAGCAGCTACGTGAGACAGGACACTGAAGCTTTCTTT. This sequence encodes CASSYVRQDTEAFF.

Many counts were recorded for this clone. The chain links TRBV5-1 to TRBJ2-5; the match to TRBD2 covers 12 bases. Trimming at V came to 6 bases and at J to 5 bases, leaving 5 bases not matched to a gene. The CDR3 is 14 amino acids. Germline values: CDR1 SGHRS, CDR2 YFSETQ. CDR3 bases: TGCGCCAGCAAAGGAGGACTAGCGGGGGAGACCCAGTACTTC. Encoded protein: CASKGGLAGETQYF.

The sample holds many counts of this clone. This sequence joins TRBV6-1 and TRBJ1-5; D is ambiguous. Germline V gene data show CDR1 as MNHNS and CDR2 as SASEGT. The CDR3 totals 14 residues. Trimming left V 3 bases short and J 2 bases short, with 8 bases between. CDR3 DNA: TGTGCCAGCAGTGAGTCGCGGGGCAATCAGCCCCAGCATTTT. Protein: CASSESRGNQPQHF.

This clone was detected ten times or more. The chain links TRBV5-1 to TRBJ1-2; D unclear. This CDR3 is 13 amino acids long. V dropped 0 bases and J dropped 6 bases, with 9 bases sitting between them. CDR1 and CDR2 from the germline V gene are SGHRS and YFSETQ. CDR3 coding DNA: TGCGCCAGCAGCTTGGCCGGGAGGGATGGCTACACCTTC. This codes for CASSLAGRDGYTF. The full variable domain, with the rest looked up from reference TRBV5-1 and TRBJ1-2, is KAGVTQTPRYLIKTRGQQVTLSCSPISGHRSVSWYQQTPGQGLQFLFEYFSETQRNKGNFPGRFSGRQFSNSRSEMNVSTLELGDSALYLCASSLAGRDGYTFGSGTRLTVV.

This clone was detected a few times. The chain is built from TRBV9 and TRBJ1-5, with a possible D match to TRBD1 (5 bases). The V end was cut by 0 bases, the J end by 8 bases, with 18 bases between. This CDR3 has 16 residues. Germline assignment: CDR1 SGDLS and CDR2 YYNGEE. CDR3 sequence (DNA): TGTGCCAGCAGCGTAGGAGGCAGGGTCGGCGTAGAGCCCCAGCATTTT. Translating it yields CASSVGGRVGVEPQHF.

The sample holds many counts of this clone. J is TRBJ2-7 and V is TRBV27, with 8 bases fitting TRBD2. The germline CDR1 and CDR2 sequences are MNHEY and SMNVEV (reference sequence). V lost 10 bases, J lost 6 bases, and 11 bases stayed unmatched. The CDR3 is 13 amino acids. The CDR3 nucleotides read TGTGCCACCCGGGGGGGATTCGGTCTCGAGCAGTACTTC. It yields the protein CATRGGFGLEQYF.